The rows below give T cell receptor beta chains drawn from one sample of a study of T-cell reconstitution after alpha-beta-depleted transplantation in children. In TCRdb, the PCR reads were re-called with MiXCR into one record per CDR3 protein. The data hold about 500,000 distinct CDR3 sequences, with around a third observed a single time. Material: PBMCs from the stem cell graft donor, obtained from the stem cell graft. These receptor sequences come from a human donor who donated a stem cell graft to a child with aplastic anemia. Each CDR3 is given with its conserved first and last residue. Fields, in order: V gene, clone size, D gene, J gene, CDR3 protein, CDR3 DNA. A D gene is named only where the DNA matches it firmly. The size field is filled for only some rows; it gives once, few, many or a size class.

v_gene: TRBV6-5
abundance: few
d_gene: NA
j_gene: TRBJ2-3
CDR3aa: CASSYSTVADTQYF
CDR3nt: TGTGCCAGCAGTTACTCGACCGTGGCAGATACGCAGTATTTT

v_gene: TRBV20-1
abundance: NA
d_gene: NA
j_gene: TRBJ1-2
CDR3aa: CSAREGGWIYGYTF
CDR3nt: TGCAGTGCTAGAGAGGGGGGCTGGATCTATGGCTACACCTTC

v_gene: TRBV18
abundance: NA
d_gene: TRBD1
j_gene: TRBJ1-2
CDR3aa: CASSLDPPQGAIIYGYTF
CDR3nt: TGTGCCAGCTCACTCGATCCTCCCCAGGGGGCGATCATCTATGGCTACACCTTC

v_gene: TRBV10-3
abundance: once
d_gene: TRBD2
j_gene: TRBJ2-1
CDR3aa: CAISESTGRDGNEQFF
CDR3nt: TGTGCCATCAGTGAGTCTACTGGGAGGGACGGAAATGAGCAGTTCTTC

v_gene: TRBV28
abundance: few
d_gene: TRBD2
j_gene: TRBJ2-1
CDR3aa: CASSFGLAGHSYNEQFF
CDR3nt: TGTGCCAGCAGTTTTGGGCTAGCGGGACACTCCTACAATGAGCAGTTCTTC

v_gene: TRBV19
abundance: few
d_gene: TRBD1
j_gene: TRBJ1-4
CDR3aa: CASSITPGQGGEKLFF
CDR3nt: TGTGCCAGTAGTATAACGCCGGGACAGGGAGGCGAAAAACTGTTTTTT

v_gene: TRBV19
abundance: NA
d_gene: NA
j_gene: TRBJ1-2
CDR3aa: CASIPPTGGRGYTF
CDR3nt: TGTGCCAGTATTCCCCCTACGGGGGGCCGGGGCTACACCTTC

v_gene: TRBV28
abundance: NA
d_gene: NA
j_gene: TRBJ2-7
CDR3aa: CASMKGGYEQYF
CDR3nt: TGTGCCAGCATGAAAGGGGGCTACGAGCAGTACTTC

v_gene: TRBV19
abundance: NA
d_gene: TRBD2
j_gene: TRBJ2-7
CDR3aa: CASSSAGEWWYEQYF
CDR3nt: TGTGCCAGTAGCTCAGCGGGAGAATGGTGGTACGAGCAGTACTTC

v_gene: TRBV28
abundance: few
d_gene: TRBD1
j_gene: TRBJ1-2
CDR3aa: CASSPIGQGETYGYTF
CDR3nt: TGTGCCAGCAGTCCAATCGGACAGGGGGAGACCTATGGCTACACCTTC

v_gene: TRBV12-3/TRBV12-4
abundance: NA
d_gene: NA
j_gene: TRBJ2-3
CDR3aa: CASRIGDTQYF
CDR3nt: TGTGCCAGCAGAATTGGAGATACGCAGTATTTT

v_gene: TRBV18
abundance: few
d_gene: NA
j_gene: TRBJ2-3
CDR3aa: CASLTADTQYF
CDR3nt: TGTGCCAGCTTGACAGCAGATACGCAGTATTTT

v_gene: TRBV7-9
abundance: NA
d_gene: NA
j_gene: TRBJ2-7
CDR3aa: CASSVDLSSYEQYF
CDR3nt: TGTGCCAGCAGCGTAGACCTGAGCTCCTACGAGCAGTACTTC

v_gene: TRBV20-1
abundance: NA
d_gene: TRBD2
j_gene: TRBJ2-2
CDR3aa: CSARVAGVSTGELFF
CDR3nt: TGCAGTGCTAGAGTTGCGGGAGTGAGCACCGGGGAGCTGTTTTTT

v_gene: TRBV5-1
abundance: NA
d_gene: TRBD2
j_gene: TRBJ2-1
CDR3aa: CASRTLAGGNNEQFF
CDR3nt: TGCGCCAGCAGGACCCTAGCGGGGGGTAACAATGAGCAGTTCTTC

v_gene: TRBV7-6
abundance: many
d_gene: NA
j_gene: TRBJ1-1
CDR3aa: CASRQHAGGTEAFF
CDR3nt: TGTGCCAGCAGGCAACATGCGGGTGGGACTGAAGCTTTCTTT